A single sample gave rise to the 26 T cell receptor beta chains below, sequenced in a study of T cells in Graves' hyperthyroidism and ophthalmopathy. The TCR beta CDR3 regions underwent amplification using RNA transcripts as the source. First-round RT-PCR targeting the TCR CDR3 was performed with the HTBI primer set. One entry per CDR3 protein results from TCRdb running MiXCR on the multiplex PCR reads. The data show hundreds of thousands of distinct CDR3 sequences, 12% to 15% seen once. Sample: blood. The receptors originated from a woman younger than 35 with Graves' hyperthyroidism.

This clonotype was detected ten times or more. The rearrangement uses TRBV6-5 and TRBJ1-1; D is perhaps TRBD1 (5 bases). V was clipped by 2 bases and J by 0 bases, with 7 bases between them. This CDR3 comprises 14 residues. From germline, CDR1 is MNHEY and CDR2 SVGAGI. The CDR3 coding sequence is TGTGCCAGCAGTTACGGGACCATGAACACTGAAGCTTTCTTT. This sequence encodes CASSYGTMNTEAFF.

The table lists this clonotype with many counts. CDR3 loop: CASSLGGTGPYEQYF. The CDR3 nucleotides read TGTGCCAGCAGCTTGGGTGGGACAGGGCCCTACGAGCAGTACTTC. V usage is TRBV7-2 and J usage is TRBJ2-7; 9 bases align to TRBD1. The CDR3 is 15 residues long. The ends lost 3 bases at V and 2 bases at J; junction bases unmatched: 5. Germline loops: CDR1 SGHTA, CDR2 FQGNSA.

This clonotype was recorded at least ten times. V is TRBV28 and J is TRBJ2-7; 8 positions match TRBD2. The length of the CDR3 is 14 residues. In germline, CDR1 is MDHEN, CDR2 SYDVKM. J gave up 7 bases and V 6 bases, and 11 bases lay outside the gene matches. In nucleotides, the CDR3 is TGTGCCAGCAGCCTCCCGGGGGGGGTAAGAGAGCAGTACTTC. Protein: CASSLPGGVREQYF. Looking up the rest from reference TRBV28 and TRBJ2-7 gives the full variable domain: DVKVTQSSRYLVKRTGEKVFLECVQDMDHENMFWYRQDPGLGLRLIYFSYDVKMKEKGDIPEGYSVSREKKERFSLILESASTNQTSMYLCASSLPGGVREQYFGPGTRLTVT.

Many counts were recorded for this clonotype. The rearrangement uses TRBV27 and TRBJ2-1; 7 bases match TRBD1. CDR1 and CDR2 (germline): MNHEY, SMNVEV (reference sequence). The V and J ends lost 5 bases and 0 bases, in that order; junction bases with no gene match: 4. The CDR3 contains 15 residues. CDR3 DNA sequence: TGTGCCAGCAGTCCAGGGACAGTCTCCTACAATGAGCAGTTCTTC. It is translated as CASSPGTVSYNEQFF.

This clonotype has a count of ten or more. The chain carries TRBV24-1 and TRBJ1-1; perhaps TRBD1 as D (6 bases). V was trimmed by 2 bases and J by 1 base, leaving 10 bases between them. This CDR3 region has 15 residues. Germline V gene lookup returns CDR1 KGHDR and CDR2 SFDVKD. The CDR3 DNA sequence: TGTGCCACCAGTGATTCTGGGACACCGAACACTGAAGCTTTCTTT. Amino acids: CATSDSGTPNTEAFF.

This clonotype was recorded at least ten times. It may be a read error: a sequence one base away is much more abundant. The CDR3 is CASSVTSTDTQYF. CDR3 bases: TGTGCCAGCAGCGTAACTAGCACAGATACGCAGTATTTT. The V and J genes are TRBV12-3 or TRBV12-4 and TRBJ2-3; no definite D call. The CDR3 has 13 amino acids. V was trimmed by 6 bases and J by 0 bases, leaving 7 bases between them.

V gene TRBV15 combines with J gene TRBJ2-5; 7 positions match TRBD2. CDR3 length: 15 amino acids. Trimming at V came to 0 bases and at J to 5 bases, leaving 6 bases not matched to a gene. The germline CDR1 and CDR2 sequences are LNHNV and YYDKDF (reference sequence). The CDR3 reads CATSRDAGVGETQYF. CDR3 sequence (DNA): TGTGCCACCAGCAGAGATGCGGGAGTTGGGGAGACCCAGTACTTC.

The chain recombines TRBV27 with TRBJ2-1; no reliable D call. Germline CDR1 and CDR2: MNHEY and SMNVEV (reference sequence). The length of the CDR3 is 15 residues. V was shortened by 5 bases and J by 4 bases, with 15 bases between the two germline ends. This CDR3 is CASSTRYIGYNEQFF. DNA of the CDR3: TGTGCCAGCAGTACCCGCTACATAGGGTACAATGAGCAGTTCTTC.

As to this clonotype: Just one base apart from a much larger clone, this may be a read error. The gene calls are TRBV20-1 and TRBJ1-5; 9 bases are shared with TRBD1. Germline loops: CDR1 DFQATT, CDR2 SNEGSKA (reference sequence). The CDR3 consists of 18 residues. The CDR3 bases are TGCAGTGCTGGAGATGGGGGACAGGGATTCAATCTTAATCAGCCCCAGCATTTT. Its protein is CSAGDGGQGFNLNQPQHF.

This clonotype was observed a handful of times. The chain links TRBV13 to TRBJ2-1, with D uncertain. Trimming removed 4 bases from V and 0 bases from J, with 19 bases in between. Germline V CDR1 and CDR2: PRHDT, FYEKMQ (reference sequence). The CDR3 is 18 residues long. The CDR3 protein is CASSYTVQGPSSYNEQFF. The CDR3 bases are TGTGCCAGCAGCTACACCGTGCAAGGACCCAGCTCCTACAATGAGCAGTTCTTC.

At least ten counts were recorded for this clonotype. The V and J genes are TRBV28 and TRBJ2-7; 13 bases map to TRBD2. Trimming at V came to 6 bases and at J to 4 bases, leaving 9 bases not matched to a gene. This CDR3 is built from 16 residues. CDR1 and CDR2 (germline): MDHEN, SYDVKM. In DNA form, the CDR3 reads TGTGCCAGCAGCCCGAGGACTAGCGGGAGAGGGTACGAGCAGTACTTC. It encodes CASSPRTSGRGYEQYF. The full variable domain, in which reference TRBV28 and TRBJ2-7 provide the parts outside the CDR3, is DVKVTQSSRYLVKRTGEKVFLECVQDMDHENMFWYRQDPGLGLRLIYFSYDVKMKEKGDIPEGYSVSREKKERFSLILESASTNQTSMYLCASSPRTSGRGYEQYFGPGTRLTVT.

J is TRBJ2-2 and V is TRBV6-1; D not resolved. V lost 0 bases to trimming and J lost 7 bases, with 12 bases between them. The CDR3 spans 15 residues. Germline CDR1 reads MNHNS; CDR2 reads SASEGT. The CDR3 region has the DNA TGTGCCAGCAGTGAAGCGCTTAGAGCTATCGGGGAGCTGTTTTTT. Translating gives CASSEALRAIGELFF.

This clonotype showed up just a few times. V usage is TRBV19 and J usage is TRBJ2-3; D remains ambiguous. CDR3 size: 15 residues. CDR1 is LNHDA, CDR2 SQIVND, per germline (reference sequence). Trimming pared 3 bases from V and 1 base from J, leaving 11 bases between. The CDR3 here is CASSIRPAGTDTQYF. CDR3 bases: TGTGCCAGTAGTATTCGACCCGCAGGCACAGATACGCAGTATTTT. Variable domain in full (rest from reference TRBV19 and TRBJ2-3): DGGITQSPKYLFRKEGQNVTLSCEQNLNHDAMYWYRQDPGQGLRLIYYSQIVNDFQKGDIAEGYSVSREKKESFPLTVTSAQKNPTAFYLCASSIRPAGTDTQYFGPGTRLTVL.

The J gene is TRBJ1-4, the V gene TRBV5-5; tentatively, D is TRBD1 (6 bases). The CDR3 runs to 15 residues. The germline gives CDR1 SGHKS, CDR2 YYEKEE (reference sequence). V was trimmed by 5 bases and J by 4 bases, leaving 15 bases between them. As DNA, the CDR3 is TGTGCCAGCAGTTCCGGACAGCCCGATAATGAAAAACTGTTTTTT. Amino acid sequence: CASSSGQPDNEKLFF.

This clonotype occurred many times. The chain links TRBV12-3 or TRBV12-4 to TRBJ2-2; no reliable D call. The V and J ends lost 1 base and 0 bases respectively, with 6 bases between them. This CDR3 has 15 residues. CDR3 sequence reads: CASSLGLPNTGELFF. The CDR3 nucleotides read TGTGCCAGCAGTTTAGGTCTACCGAACACCGGGGAGCTGTTTTTT.

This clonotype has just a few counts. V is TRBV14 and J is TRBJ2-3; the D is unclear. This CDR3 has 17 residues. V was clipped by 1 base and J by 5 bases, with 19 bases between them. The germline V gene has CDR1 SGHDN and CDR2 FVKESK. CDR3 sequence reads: CASSQGVGAPRGDTQYF. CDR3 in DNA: TGTGCCAGCAGCCAAGGGGTAGGTGCCCCCCGTGGAGATACGCAGTATTTT.

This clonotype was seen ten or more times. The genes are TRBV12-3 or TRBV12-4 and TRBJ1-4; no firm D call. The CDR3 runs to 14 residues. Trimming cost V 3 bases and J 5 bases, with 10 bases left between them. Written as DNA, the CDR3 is TGTGCCAGCAGTTTTCGGGGTGGGAATGAAAAACTGTTTTTT. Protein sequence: CASSFRGGNEKLFF.

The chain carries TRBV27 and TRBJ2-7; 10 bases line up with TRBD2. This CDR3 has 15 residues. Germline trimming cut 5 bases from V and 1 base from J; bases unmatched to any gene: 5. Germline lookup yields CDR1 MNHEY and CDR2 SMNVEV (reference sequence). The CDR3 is CASSPLAGASYEQYF. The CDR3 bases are TGTGCCAGCAGTCCTCTAGCGGGAGCGTCCTACGAGCAGTACTTC.

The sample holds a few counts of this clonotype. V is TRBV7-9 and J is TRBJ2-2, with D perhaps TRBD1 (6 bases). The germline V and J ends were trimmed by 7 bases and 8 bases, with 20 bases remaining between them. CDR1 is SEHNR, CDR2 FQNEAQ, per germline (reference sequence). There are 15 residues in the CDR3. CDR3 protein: CASTTQQGREGELFF. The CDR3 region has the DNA TGTGCCAGCACCACCCAACAGGGACGGGAAGGGGAGCTGTTTTTT.

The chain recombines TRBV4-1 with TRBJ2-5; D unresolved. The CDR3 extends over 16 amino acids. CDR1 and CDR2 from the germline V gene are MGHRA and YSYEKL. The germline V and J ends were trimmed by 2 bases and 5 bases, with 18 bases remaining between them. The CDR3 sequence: CASSQWAQPPEETQYF. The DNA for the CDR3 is TGCGCCAGCAGCCAATGGGCCCAACCTCCGGAGGAGACCCAGTACTTC.

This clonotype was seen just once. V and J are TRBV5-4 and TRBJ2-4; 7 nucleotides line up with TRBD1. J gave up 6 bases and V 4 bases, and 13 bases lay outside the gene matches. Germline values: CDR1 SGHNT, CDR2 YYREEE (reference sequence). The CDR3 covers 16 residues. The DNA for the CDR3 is TGTGCCAGCAGCCTCAAGGGACAGCGAGACCTAAACATTCAGTACTTC. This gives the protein CASSLKGQRDLNIQYF.

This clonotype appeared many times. CDR3 DNA: TGTGCCAGCCAACCGCCGGGGCCGCCGACCCCCTACGAGCAGTACTTC. Protein product: CASQPPGPPTPYEQYF. The chain is built from TRBV2 and TRBJ2-7; D may correspond to TRBD1 or TRBD2 (5 bases each). V gave up 8 bases and J gave up 2 bases, with 22 bases separating them. The CDR3 has 16 amino acids. Germline CDR1 reads SNHLY; CDR2 reads FYNNEI.

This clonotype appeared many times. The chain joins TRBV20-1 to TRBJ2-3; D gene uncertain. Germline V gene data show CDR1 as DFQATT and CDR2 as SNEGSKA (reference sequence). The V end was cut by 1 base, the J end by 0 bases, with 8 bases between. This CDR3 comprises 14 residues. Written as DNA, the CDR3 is TGCAGTGCTAGAGCAGCCTCTAGCACAGATACGCAGTATTTT. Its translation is CSARAASSTDTQYF.

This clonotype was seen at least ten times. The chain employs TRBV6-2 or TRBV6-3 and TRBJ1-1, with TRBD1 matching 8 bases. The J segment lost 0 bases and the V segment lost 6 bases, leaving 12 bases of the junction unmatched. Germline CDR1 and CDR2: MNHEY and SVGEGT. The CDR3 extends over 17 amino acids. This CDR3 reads CASSQGTRGRMNTEAFF. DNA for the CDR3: TGTGCCAGCAGCCAAGGGACCAGGGGGCGGATGAACACTGAAGCTTTCTTT.

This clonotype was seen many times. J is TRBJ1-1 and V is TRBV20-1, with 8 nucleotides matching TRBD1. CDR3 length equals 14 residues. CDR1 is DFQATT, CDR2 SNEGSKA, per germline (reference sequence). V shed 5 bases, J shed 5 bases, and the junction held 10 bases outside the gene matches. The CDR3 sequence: CSASTGDVSTEAFF. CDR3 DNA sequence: TGCAGTGCTTCGACAGGGGATGTTAGTACTGAAGCTTTCTTT.

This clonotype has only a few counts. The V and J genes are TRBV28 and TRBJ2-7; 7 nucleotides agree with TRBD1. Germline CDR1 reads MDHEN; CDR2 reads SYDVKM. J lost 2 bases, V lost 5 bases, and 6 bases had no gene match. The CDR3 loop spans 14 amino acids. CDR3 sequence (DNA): TGTGCCAGCAGTACCCGACAGGGAGCCTACGAGCAGTACTTC. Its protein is CASSTRQGAYEQYF.